The clone carrying this T cell receptor (beta chain) was seen many times. TCRdb ran MiXCR on the PCR reads and lists one entry per CDR3 protein. The data show over 15,000 distinct CDR3 sequences, 37% seen once. This record belongs to a study of immune characterization of retroperitoneal liposarcoma. This TCR was recovered from a male donor with retroperitoneal liposarcoma. What was sequenced was blood.

This chain's CDR3 is CASSLVSGSSYEQYF. As DNA, the CDR3 is TGTGCCAGCAGTTTAGTGAGCGGGAGCTCCTACGAGCAGTACTTC. The gene calls are TRBV27 and TRBJ2-7; TRBD2 aligns across 8 bases. Per germline, CDR1 MNHEY and CDR2 SMNVEV (reference sequence). Trimming cost V 2 bases and J 0 bases; bases outside gene matches: 3. CDR3 size: 15 residues.